Sequencing of this T cell receptor beta chain was carried out in a study of beta chain features in type 1 diabetes. Whole-study context: Regarding age, gender and cell yields, patients proved similar to healthy donors.

The CDR3 is 17 amino acids. Germline V gene lookup returns CDR1 MNHEY and CDR2 SMNVEV (reference sequence). V shed 5 bases and J 0 bases; nucleotides not matched to a gene: 5. The sample holds a few counts of this clone. TCRB transcripts that were expressed got sequenced, as all of the isolated RNA had been reverse transcribed. Assay used: immunoSEQ multiplex PCR; TCRdb lists only in-frame clones, some missing. The profile shows 110,000 to 150,000 clones, 7% to 10% of them singletons. The authors sorted CD4+ naive, central memory, regulatory and stem cell-like memory cells via CD45RO/CCR7/CD25/CD127/CD95/CD27.

The TCR comes from a man between 18 and 35 years old in good health. The sample consisted of central memory CD4+ T cells from blood. This chain joins TRBV27 and TRBJ2-6, with 9 bases that match TRBD1. The CDR3 loop is CASSPGQGNSGANVLTF. The DNA for the CDR3 is TGTGCCAGCAGTCCCGGACAGGGGAACTCTGGGGCCAACGTCCTGACTTTC.